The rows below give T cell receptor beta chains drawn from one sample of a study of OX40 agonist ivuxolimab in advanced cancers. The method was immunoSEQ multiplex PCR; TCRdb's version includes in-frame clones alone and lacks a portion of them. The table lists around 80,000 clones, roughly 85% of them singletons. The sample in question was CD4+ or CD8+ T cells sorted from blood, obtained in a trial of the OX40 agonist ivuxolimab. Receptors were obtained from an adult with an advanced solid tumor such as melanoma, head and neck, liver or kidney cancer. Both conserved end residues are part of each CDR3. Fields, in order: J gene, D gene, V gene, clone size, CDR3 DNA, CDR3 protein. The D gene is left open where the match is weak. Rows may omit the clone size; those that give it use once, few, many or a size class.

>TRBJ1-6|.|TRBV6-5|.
TGTGCCAGCAGTGAAGAGTGGTATAATTCACCCCTCCACTTT
CASSEEWYNSPLHF
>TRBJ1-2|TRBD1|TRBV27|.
TGTGCCAGCAGTCCGGGGACAGGGCGAGGATATGGCTACACCTTC
CASSPGTGRGYGYTF
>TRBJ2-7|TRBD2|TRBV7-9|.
TGTGCCAGCAGCTTAGTCGGGAGGAGTTACGAGCAGTACTTC
CASSLVGRSYEQYF
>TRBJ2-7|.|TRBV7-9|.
TGTGCCAGCAGCTTAGTTCCGCTTTCCTACGAGCAGTACTTC
CASSLVPLSYEQYF
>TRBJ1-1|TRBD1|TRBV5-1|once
TGCGCCAGCAGCTTTGAACAGGGGGGGAGGACTGAAGCTTTCTTT
CASSFEQGGRTEAFF
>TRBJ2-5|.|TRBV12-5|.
TGTGCTAGTGGTTTCGGGTCCCAGTACCAAGAGACCCAGTACTTC
CASGFGSQYQETQYF
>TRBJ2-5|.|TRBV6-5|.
TGTGCCAGCAGTTACTCGAATAGGGGGGAGACCCAGTACTTC
CASSYSNRGETQYF
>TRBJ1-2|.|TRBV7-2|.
TGTGCCAGCAGCTTAGTTGGGACGGTTAACTATGGCTACACCTTC
CASSLVGTVNYGYTF
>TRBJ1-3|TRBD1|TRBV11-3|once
TGTGCCAGCAGCGCGAGCTTCAGGGGGAAGTTCTCTGGAAACACCATATATTTT
CASSASFRGKFSGNTIYF
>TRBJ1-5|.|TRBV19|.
TGTGCCAGTAGTATGGGAGGGAGCAATCAGCCCCAGCATTTT
CASSMGGSNQPQHF
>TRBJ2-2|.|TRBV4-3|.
TGCGCCAGCAGCCCTTCTTTCCAGGGGGGCACCGGGGAGCTGTTTTTT
CASSPSFQGGTGELFF
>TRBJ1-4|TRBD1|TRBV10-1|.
TGCGCCAGCAGTGAAAGGAGGGGGCGGAAAAAACTGTTTTTT
CASSERRGRKKLFF
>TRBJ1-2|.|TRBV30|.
TGTGCCTGGATAAGATTTCTCGGGGGAAATACTGGCTACACCTTC
CAWIRFLGGNTGYTF
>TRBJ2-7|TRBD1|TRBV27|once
TGTGCCAGCAGGCCCCGGGACAGGGGGAACCACGAGCAGTACTTC
CASRPRDRGNHEQYF
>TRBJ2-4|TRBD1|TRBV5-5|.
TGTGCCAGCAGCCCACTTGGTTCTCCGGGACAGTTTCTAGCCAAAAACATTCAGTACTTC
CASSPLGSPGQFLAKNIQYF
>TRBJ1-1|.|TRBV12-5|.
TGTGCTAGTGGTTTTGCCCTGGTTTTAATGGGGGGGCGCAAGACTGAAGCTTTCTTT
CASGFALVLMGGRKTEAFF
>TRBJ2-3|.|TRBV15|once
TGTGCCACCGCCCAGGACAGAGCCACAGATACGCAGTATTTT
CATAQDRATDTQYF
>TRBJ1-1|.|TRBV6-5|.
TGTGCCAGTATAAGTGGGGAAGGCACTGAAGCTTTCTTT
CASISGEGTEAFF
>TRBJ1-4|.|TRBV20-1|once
TGCAGTGCTCAAGAGGAAAAACTGTTTTTT
CSAQEEKLFF
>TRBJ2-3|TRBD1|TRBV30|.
TGTGCTTCCCTAAAAGACAGGGCCGATACGCAGTATTTT
CASLKDRADTQYF
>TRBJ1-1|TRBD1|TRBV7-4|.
TGTGCCAGCAGCTTAACAGGGGGCGCAGGGAACACTGAAGCTTTCTTT
CASSLTGGAGNTEAFF
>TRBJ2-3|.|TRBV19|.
TGTGCCAGTAGTATTAGGTCGGGCGGGATCACAGATACGCAGTATTTT
CASSIRSGGITDTQYF
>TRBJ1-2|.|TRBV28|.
TGTGCCAGCAGTGGCCCAGGCTATGGCTACACCTTC
CASSGPGYGYTF
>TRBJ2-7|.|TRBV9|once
TGTGCCAGCAGCGTATCCGGGGGCACCAGTTACGAGCAGTACTTC
CASSVSGGTSYEQYF
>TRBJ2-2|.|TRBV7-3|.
TGTGCCAGCAGCTTAACGACAGCCCCAGGGGAGCTGTTTTTT
CASSLTTAPGELFF
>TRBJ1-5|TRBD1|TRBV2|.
TGTGCCAGCCAGGCCGGGACAGGTAATCAGCCCCAGCATTTT
CASQAGTGNQPQHF
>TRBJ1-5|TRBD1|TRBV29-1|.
TGCAGCGTTAAGGCCGGGACAGGGGAGGGTCAGCCCCAGCATTTT
CSVKAGTGEGQPQHF
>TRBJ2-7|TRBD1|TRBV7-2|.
TGTGCCAGCAGCCCACTTGAAATGGGACAGGGGAGGTCCTACGAGCAGTACTTC
CASSPLEMGQGRSYEQYF